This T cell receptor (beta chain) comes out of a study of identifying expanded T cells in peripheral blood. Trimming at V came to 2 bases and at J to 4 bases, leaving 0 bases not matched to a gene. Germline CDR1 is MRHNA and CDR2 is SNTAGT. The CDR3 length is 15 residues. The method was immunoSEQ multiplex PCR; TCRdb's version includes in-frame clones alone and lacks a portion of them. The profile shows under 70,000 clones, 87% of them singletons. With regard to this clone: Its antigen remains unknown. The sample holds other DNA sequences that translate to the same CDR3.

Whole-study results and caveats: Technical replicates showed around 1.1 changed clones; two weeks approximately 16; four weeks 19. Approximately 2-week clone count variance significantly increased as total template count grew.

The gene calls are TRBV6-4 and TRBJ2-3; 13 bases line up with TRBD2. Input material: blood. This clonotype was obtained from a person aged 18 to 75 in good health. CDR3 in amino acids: CASSDTSGGADTQYF. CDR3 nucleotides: TGTGCCAGCAGTGACACTAGCGGGGGGGCAGATACGCAGTATTTT.